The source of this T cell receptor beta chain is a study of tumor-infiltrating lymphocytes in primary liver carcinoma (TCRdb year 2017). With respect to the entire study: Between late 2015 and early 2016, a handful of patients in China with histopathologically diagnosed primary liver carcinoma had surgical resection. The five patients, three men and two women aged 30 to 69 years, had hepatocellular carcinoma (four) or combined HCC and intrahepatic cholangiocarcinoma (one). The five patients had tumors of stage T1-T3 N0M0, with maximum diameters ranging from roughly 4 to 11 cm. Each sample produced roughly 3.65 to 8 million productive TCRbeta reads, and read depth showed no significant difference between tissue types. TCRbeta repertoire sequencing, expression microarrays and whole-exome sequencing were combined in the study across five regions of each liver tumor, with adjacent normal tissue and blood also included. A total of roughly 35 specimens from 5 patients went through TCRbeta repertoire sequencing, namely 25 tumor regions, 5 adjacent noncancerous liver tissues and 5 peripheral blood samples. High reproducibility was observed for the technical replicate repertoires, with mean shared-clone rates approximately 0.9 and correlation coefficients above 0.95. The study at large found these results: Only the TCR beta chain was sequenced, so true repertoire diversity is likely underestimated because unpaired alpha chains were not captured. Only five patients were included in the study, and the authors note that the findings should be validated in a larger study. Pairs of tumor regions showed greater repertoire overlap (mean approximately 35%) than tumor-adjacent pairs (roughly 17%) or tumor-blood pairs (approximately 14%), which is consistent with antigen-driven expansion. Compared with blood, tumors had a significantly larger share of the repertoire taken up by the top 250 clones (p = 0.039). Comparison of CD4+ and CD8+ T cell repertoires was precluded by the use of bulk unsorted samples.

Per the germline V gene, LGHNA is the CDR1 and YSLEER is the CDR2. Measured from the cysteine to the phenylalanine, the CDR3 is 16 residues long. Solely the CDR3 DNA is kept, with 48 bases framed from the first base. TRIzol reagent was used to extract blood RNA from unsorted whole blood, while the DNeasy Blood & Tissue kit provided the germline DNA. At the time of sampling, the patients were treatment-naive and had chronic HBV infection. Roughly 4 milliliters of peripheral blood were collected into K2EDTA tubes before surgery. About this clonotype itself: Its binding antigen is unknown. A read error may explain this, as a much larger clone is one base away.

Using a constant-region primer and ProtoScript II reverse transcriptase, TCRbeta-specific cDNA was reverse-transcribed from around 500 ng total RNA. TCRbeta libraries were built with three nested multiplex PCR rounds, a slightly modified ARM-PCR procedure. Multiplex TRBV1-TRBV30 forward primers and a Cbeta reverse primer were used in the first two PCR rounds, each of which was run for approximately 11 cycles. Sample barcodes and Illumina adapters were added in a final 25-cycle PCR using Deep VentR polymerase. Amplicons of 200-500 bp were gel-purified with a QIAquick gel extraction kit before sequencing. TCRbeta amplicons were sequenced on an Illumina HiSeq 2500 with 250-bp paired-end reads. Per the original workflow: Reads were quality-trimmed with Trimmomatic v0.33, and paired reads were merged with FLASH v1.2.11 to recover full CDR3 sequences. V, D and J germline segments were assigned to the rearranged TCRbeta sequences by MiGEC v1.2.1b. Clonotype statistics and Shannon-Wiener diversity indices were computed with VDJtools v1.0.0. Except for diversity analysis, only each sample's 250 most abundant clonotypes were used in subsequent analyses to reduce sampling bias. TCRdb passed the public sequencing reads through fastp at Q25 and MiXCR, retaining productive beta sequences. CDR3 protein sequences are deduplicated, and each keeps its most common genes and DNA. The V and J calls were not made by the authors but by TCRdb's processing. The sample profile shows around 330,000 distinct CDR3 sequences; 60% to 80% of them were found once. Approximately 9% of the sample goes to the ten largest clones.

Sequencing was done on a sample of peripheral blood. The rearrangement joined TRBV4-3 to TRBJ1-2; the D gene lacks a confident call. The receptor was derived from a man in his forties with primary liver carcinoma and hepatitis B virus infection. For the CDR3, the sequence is CASNQDNMEGFYGYTF. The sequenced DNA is TGCGCCAGCAACCAAGATAATATGGAGGGATTCTATGGCTACACCTTC.